A selection of T cell receptor beta chains follows, all from one sample in a study of blood T cell repertoires in COVID-19. Only in-frame clones appear in the TCRdb table, and some are missing; sequencing was by immunoSEQ multiplex PCR. The sample consists of approximately 240,000 clones, approximately 79% of them appearing once. The sequenced material came from peripheral blood. The receptors come from a woman between 40 and 50 years old with active or convalescent COVID-19. Each CDR3 is given with its conserved first and last residue. The order of the fields is CDR3 length, V gene, J gene, CDR3 protein.

14	TRBV28	TRBJ2-2	CASEGQANTGELFF
14	TRBV29-1	TRBJ2-7	CSVTLPGTPYEQYF
15	TRBV10-1	TRBJ2-3	CASSDTAGVTDTQYF
16	TRBV27	TRBJ2-2	CASSSYRDTNTGELFF
11	TRBV12-5	TRBJ1-3	CASGSRDILYF
15	TRBV2	TRBJ1-1	CASSEDSALNTEAFF
13	TRBV7-2	TRBJ1-5	CASSSLRQGPFSF
11	TRBV19	TRBJ2-5	CASSRGVAQYF
12	TRBV6-5	TRBJ1-2	CASTRQGDGYTF
13	TRBV3-1/TRBV3-2	TRBJ2-5	CASSQDRQETQYF
18	TRBV30	TRBJ2-6	CAFRAAGGRFSGANVLTF
13	TRBV11-2	TRBJ1-2	CASSTTGSYGYTF
14	TRBV7-9	TRBJ1-2	CASSLGQQEYGYTF
14	TRBV27	TRBJ1-2	CASSLSRGSDGYTF
11	TRBV24-1	TRBJ1-2	CATADSYGYTF
15	TRBV10-3	TRBJ1-2	CAISLGQGGDYGYTF
12	TRBV7-8	TRBJ2-5	CASSLDRGTQYF
16	TRBV27	TRBJ1-2	CASRSWTGGFDHGYTF
13	TRBV3-1/TRBV3-2	TRBJ1-2	CASSHGSTYGYTF
15	TRBV11-2	TRBJ2-7	CASSFRFLEAYEQYF
14	TRBV29-1	TRBJ2-7	CSVAYLTGTYEQYF
13	TRBV2	TRBJ2-7	CASTSGGHSEQYF